The T cell receptor (beta chain) described here comes from a study of Ad26.COV2.S vaccination and SARS-CoV-2 variants. At the level of the study: Among those in the COV1001 Ad26.COV2.S trial arm was the donor.

With respect to this clone: Its antigen is not identified.

Treatment indicated: some 20 received Ad26.COV2.S at low or high dose, single or two shots; roughly five received placebo; per-sample allocation not given. Day 63 after the first vaccine or placebo injection was the time point for sampling. Within Boston, the person who donated was an adult of 18-55 years. Vaccination employed an Ad26 vector expressing the Wuhan-strain SARS-CoV-2 spike. This table comes from immunoSEQ multiplex PCR, and its TCRdb copy is limited to in-frame clones, with some not included. In the table there are roughly 320,000 clones, 70% to 90% of which are singletons. Whole-study findings and limits: Vaccine and placebo groups showed comparable non-spike TCR breadth.

The receptor was derived from a person aged 18 to 65 who received the Ad26.COV2.S COVID-19 vaccine or a placebo. This material consisted of peripheral blood, taken in a trial of Ad26.COV2.S vaccine versus placebo.

CDR3 nucleotides: TGCGCCAGCAGCTTGCGCCCCCCAGATACGCAGTATTTT. Its translation is CASSLRPPDTQYF. This sequence joins TRBV5-1 and TRBJ2-3; D is undetermined. Germline CDR1 SGHRS, CDR2 YFSETQ. The CDR3 has 13 amino acids. Trimming removed 1 base at V and 4 bases at J, with 7 bases between.